This TCR beta chain was recovered during a study of T cells in localized non-small cell lung cancer. Study-wide results and limits: Tumor trailed uninvolved adjacent lung in T cell clonality, which peaked there. Researchers found a median about 53 of the top 100 tumor clones in adjacent lung. Sequencing, confined to only one tumor region, leaves heterogeneity possible.

Some clones are missing from TCRdb's copy, which holds only in-frame ones; the method was immunoSEQ multiplex PCR. The sample comprises roughly 86,000 clones, 84% of which are singletons, and 2.8% rests with the top ten. Points on this clone: The antigen remains unidentified.

Looked up from germline, CDR1 is LGHNA and CDR2 is YSLEER. The CDR3 extends over 17 amino acids. V was clipped by 0 bases and J by 3 bases; unmatched bases: 8. This sequence was found in a man aged 35-69 years with stage I lung adenocarcinoma. The chain recombines TRBV4-3 with TRBJ2-5, with 9 positions matching TRBD1. Here the sequenced sample was peripheral blood, taken before any cancer treatment. As DNA, the CDR3 is TGCGCCAGCAGCCAAGATGCCGGGACAGGGATTGAAGAGACCCAGTACTTC. Amino acid sequence: CASSQDAGTGIEETQYF.